Listed below are T cell receptor beta chains from one sample, sequenced in a study of blood T cell repertoires in COVID-19. Using immunoSEQ multiplex PCR, the repertoire was profiled, and TCRdb retains in-frame clones only, with some absent. The table shows 360,000 or so clones, with around nine tenths occurring only once. The sample comprised PBMCs or T cells enriched from blood (not recorded which). The receptors shown here come from a woman aged 30 to 39 who had been exposed to COVID-19. Both conserved end residues are part of each CDR3. A D gene is named only where the DNA matches it firmly. A row's size may be missing; if present it is once, few, many or a size class.

TRBV5-1	TRBD1	TRBJ2-3	-	CASSFDRADTQYF	TGCGCCAGCAGCTTTGACAGGGCAGATACGCAGTATTTT
TRBV30	-	TRBJ2-1	-	CAWSVYGYNEQFF	TGTGCCTGGAGTGTATACGGCTACAATGAGCAGTTCTTC
TRBV27	-	TRBJ1-6	few	CASRTLMEALHF	TGTGCCAGCAGGACTTTGATGGAGGCCCTCCACTTT
TRBV9	-	TRBJ2-1	-	CASSVVVSGYNEQFF	TGTGCCAGCAGCGTAGTGGTTAGCGGCTACAATGAGCAGTTCTTC
TRBV4-1	-	TRBJ2-2	-	CASSQDSGGMANTGELFF	TGCGCCAGCAGCCAAGATAGTGGCGGGATGGCGAACACCGGGGAGCTGTTTTTT
TRBV4-1	-	TRBJ1-3	-	CASSQEHRNHPPSSGNTIYF	TGCGCCAGCAGCCAAGAACACAGAAATCACCCTCCGAGCTCTGGAAACACCATATATTTT
TRBV29-1	-	TRBJ2-5	-	CSVRQGRETQYF	TGCAGCGTTCGGCAGGGGAGAGAGACCCAGTACTTC
TRBV6-5	TRBD1	TRBJ1-5	-	CASSSNRGNQPQHF	TGTGCCAGCAGTTCGAACAGGGGAAATCAGCCCCAGCATTTT
TRBV5-1	-	TRBJ2-3	-	CASTGSRADTQYF	TGCGCCAGCACCGGGAGTAGGGCAGATACGCAGTATTTT
TRBV11-2	-	TRBJ1-2	-	CASSFGYMAGYTF	TGTGCCAGCAGCTTCGGGTATATGGCTGGCTACACCTTC
TRBV5-1	TRBD2	TRBJ2-3	-	CASSLAASGSSDTQYF	TGCGCCAGCAGCTTGGCCGCTAGCGGGAGTTCAGATACGCAGTATTTT
TRBV5-1	-	TRBJ1-1	few	CASSITSKGGETEAFF	TGCGCCAGCAGCATTACCTCAAAAGGGGGAGAGACTGAAGCTTTCTTT
TRBV6-5	-	TRBJ1-1	-	CASTSSMNTEAFF	TGTGCCAGCACCAGTTCCATGAACACTGAAGCTTTCTTT
TRBV21-1	-	TRBJ1-5	-	CASTRTEVGGLDYSNQPQHF	TGTGCCAGCACCCGGACGGAGGTTGGGGGCTTGGATTATAGCAATCAGCCCCAGCATTTT
TRBV7-8	-	TRBJ2-3	-	CASSQIGGSYTDTQYF	TGTGCCAGCAGCCAGATTGGGGGGAGTTACACAGATACGCAGTATTTT
TRBV14	-	TRBJ2-7	-	CASSPVTSEQYF	TGTGCCAGCAGCCCGGTAACTAGCGAGCAGTACTTC
TRBV2	-	TRBJ2-1	many	CASSERYNEQFF	TGTGCCAGCAGTGAACGGTACAATGAGCAGTTCTTC
TRBV30	-	TRBJ2-1	-	CAWSVIADEQFF	TGTGCCTGGAGTGTAATAGCCGATGAGCAGTTCTTC
TRBV7-3	TRBD1	TRBJ1-2	-	CASSPGTGGAYGYTF	TGTGCCAGCAGCCCCGGGACAGGGGGGGCCTATGGCTACACCTTC
TRBV19	-	TRBJ2-1	-	CASSIVKSGEQFF	TGTGCCAGTAGTATAGTAAAAAGCGGCGAGCAGTTCTTC
TRBV27	TRBD1	TRBJ1-1	-	CASKTGSHRSFF	TGTGCCAGCAAGACAGGGTCCCATCGAAGTTTCTTT
TRBV27	-	TRBJ1-2	-	CASRRGQNSYGYTF	TGTGCCAGCAGGCGCGGACAGAATTCCTATGGCTACACCTTC
TRBV19	-	TRBJ1-5	-	CASSIEGGAPQPQHF	TGTGCCAGTAGTATAGAGGGTGGGGCTCCTCAGCCCCAGCATTTT
TRBV28	TRBD1	TRBJ2-5	-	CASRRGRDETQYF	TGTGCCAGCAGGAGGGGGCGAGATGAGACCCAGTACTTC
TRBV7-9	TRBD2	TRBJ2-1	-	CASRREGAGGGNEQFF	TGTGCCAGCAGGCGTGAGGGAGCGGGAGGAGGTAATGAGCAGTTCTTC
TRBV5-1	-	TRBJ2-5	once	CASSPGSQETQYF	TGCGCCAGCAGCCCCGGGTCCCAAGAGACCCAGTACTTC
TRBV7-2	TRBD2	TRBJ2-3	-	CASSLSSGHTDTQYF	TGTGCCAGCAGCTTATCTAGCGGGCATACAGATACGCAGTATTTT
TRBV5-1	TRBD1	TRBJ2-7	-	CASSLGDRSYEQYF	TGCGCCAGCAGCTTGGGGGACAGGTCCTACGAGCAGTACTTC
TRBV11-3	TRBD1	TRBJ1-1	-	CASRAGTGGATEAFF	TGTGCCAGCAGGGCCGGGACAGGGGGCGCAACTGAAGCTTTCTTT
TRBV5-1	-	TRBJ2-5	-	CASSQPQASLGGRQETQYF	TGCGCCAGCAGCCAGCCCCAGGCTAGCCTGGGCGGTCGCCAAGAGACCCAGTACTTC
TRBV28	TRBD1	TRBJ2-5	-	CASSPTRDRGPQETQYF	TGTGCCAGCAGCCCGACGCGGGACAGGGGCCCCCAAGAGACCCAGTACTTC
TRBV19	-	TRBJ2-1	-	CASSIVGGERRNEQFF	TGTGCCAGTAGTATAGTCGGGGGAGAACGTAGGAATGAGCAGTTCTTC
TRBV5-8	TRBD2	TRBJ2-3	-	CASSPELAFTDTQYF	TGTGCCAGCAGCCCTGAACTAGCGTTTACAGATACGCAGTATTTT
TRBV5-1	-	TRBJ2-7	few	CASSLASTGLYEQYF	TGCGCCAGCAGCTTGGCCTCTACAGGGCTGTACGAGCAGTACTTC
TRBV2	TRBD1	TRBJ1-2	-	CASSDGDRGRGGYGYTF	TGTGCCAGCAGTGATGGGGACAGGGGACGTGGAGGCTATGGCTACACCTTC
TRBV5-1	TRBD1	TRBJ2-1	-	CASSLEGGWDNEQFF	TGCGCCAGCAGCTTGGAAGGGGGCTGGGACAATGAGCAGTTCTTC
TRBV10-2	-	TRBJ1-1	-	CASSAGRGNTEAFF	TGCGCCAGCAGTGCGGGCAGGGGAAACACTGAAGCTTTCTTT
TRBV28	-	TRBJ2-7	-	CASRGGGHEQYF	TGTGCCAGCAGAGGGGGGGGCCACGAGCAGTACTTC
TRBV9	TRBD2	TRBJ2-1	-	CASSVGLAGPSYNEQFF	TGTGCCAGCAGCGTAGGACTAGCGGGCCCCTCCTACAATGAGCAGTTCTTC
TRBV27	TRBD1	TRBJ2-1	-	CASSLGTVYNEQFF	TGTGCCAGCAGTTTAGGGACAGTCTACAATGAGCAGTTCTTC
TRBV10-2	TRBD2	TRBJ2-2	-	CASRARTSGKNTGELFF	TGCGCCAGCAGGGCCAGGACTAGCGGGAAGAACACCGGGGAGCTGTTTTTT
TRBV27	-	TRBJ1-2	-	CASSRTGGPRVYTF	TGTGCCAGCAGCCGCACTGGAGGGCCTCGTGTCTACACCTTC
TRBV29-1	-	TRBJ2-7	-	CSVEGGTPYEQYF	TGCAGCGTTGAAGGGGGGACTCCATACGAGCAGTACTTC
TRBV28	-	TRBJ2-7	-	CASSFASANYEQYF	TGTGCCAGCAGTTTCGCTAGCGCAAACTACGAGCAGTACTTC
TRBV28	TRBD2	TRBJ2-5	-	CASSLGLAGVGETQYF	TGTGCCAGCAGTTTGGGGCTAGCGGGAGTGGGGGAGACCCAGTACTTC
TRBV3-1/TRBV3-2	TRBD2	TRBJ2-7	-	CASSPRGGTTGEQYF	TGTGCCAGCAGCCCCCGGGGGGGGACAACGGGGGAGCAGTACTTC
TRBV27	-	TRBJ1-4	-	CASSSRALNEKLFF	TGTGCCAGCAGTTCCAGGGCCCTTAATGAAAAACTGTTTTTT
TRBV19	TRBD2	TRBJ2-7	-	CASSRTSGSSQPREQYF	TGTGCCAGTAGCCGGACTAGCGGGAGCTCCCAGCCCCGCGAGCAGTACTTC
TRBV2	-	TRBJ1-2	-	CASSEGQGNYGYTF	TGTGCCAGCAGTGAAGGGCAGGGGAACTATGGCTACACCTTC
TRBV4-2	TRBD2	TRBJ2-7	few	CASSQESTSGYEQYF	TGTGCCAGCAGCCAAGAGTCAACTAGCGGCTACGAGCAGTACTTC
TRBV6-5	-	TRBJ2-1	-	CASSYRGSYNEQFF	TGTGCCAGCAGTTACCGCGGATCCTACAATGAGCAGTTCTTC
TRBV28	-	TRBJ2-7	-	CASSLYGRTYEQYF	TGTGCCAGCAGTTTATACGGCAGGACCTACGAGCAGTACTTC
TRBV13	TRBD2	TRBJ2-5	-	CASSLTSSGSYRETQYF	TGTGCCAGCAGCTTAACGTCTAGCGGGAGCTACAGGGAGACCCAGTACTTC
TRBV5-4	-	TRBJ2-1	-	CASSIALNEQFF	TGTGCCAGCAGTATTGCGTTAAATGAGCAGTTCTTC
TRBV19	TRBD1	TRBJ1-1	-	CASTLSRGPTEAFF	TGTGCCAGTACCTTAAGCAGGGGGCCTACTGAAGCTTTCTTT
TRBV19	-	TRBJ2-7	-	CASSVLVSSYEQYF	TGTGCCAGTAGTGTTCTCGTTAGCTCCTACGAGCAGTACTTC
TRBV5-1	TRBD1	TRBJ2-1	-	CASSWETGPNEQFF	TGCGCCAGCAGCTGGGAGACAGGGCCCAATGAGCAGTTCTTC
TRBV4-2	-	TRBJ2-1	-	CASSQVTRNEQFF	TGTGCCAGCAGCCAAGTCACCAGAAATGAGCAGTTCTTC
TRBV27	TRBD2	TRBJ2-7	-	CASSLYLAGAREQYF	TGTGCCAGCAGTTTATACCTAGCGGGAGCGAGGGAGCAGTACTTC